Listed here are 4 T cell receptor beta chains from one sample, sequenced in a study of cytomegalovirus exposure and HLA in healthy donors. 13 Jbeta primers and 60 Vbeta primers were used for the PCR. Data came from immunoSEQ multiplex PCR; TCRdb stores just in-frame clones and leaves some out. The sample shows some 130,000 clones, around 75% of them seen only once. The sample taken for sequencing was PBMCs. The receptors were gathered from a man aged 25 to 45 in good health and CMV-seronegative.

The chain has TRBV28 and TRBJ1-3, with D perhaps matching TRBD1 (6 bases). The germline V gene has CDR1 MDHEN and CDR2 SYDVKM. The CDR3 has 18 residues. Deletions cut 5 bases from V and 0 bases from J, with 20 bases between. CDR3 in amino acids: CASSPPGGGALSGNTIYF. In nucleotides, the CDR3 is TGTGCCAGCAGTCCCCCGGGTGGGGGCGCTCTCTCTGGAAACACCATATATTTT.

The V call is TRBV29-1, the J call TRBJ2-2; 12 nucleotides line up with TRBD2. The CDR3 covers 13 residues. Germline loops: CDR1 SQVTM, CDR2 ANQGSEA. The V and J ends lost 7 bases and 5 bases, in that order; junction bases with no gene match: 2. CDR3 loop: CSATSGGTGELFF. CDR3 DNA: TGCAGCGCAACTAGCGGGGGGACCGGGGAGCTGTTTTTT.

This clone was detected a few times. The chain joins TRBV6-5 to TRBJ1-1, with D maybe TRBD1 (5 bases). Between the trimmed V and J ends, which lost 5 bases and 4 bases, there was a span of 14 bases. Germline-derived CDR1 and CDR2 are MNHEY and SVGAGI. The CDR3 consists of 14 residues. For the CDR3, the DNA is TGTGCCAGCAGTGCCTACACAGGAGCCACTGAAGCTTTCTTT. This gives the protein CASSAYTGATEAFF.

The CDR3 protein is CANSGSYEQYF. In DNA, the CDR3 is TGCGCCAACTCAGGTTCCTACGAGCAGTACTTC. The chain couples TRBV10-1 to TRBJ2-7; unclear D gene. Trimming stripped 10 bases from V and 1 base from J, with 8 bases between. CDR3 size: 11 residues. From germline, CDR1 is WNHNN and CDR2 SYGVQD (reference sequence).